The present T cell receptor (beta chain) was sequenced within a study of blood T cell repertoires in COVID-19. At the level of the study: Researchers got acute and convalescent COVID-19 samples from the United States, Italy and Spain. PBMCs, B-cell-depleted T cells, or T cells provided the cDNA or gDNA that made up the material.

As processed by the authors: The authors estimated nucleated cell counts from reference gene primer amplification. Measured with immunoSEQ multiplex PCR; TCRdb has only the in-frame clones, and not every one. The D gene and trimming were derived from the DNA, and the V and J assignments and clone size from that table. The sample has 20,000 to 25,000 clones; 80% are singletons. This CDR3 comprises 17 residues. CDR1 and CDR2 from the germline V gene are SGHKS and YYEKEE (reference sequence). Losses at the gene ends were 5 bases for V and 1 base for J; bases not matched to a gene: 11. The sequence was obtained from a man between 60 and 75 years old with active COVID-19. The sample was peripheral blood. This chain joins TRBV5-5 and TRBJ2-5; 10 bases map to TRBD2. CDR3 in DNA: TGTGCCAGCAGGCTAGAAAGAAGCGGGAGGGTCCAAGAGACCCAGTACTTC. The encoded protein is CASRLERSGRVQETQYF.